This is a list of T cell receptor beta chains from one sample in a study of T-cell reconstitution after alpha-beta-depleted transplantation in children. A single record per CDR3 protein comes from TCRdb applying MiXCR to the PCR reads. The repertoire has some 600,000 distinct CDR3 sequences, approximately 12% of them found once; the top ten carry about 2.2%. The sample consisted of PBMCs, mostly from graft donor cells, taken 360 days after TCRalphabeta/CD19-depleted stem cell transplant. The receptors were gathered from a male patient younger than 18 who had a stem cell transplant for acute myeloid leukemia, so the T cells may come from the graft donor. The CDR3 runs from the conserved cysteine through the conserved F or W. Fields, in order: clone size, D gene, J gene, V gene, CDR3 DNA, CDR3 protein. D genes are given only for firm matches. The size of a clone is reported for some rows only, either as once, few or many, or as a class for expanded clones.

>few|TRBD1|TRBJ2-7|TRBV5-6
TGTGCCAGCAGCTTGGTGGTGGGGACAGGGTGGGTAGGCGAGCAGTACTTC
CASSLVVGTGWVGEQYF
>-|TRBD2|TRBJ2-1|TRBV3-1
TGTGCCAGCAGCCAAGATAAGATGGTAGCGGGAGCTTTTTTCCTTGGCAATGAGCAGTTCTTC
CASSQDKMVAGAFFLGNEQFF
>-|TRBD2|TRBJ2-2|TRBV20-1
TGCAGTGCTAGGAACGGGAGGAGGACCGGGGAGCTGTTTTTT
CSARNGRRTGELFF
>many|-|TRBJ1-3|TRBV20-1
TGCAGTGCTATCGGGGTGACCTCTGGAAACACCATATATTTT
CSAIGVTSGNTIYF
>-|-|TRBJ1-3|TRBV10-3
TGTGCCATCAGGTCCTGGACCTCTGGAAACACCATATATTTT
CAIRSWTSGNTIYF
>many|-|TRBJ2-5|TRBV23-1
TGCGCCAGCAGTCGCGGGGTTACATTTCAAGAGACCCAGTACTTC
CASSRGVTFQETQYF
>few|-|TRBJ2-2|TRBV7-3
TGTGCCAGCAGCTTACTTCCTCCCGGGGAGCTGTTTTTT
CASSLLPPGELFF
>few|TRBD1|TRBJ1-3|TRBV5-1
TGCGCCAGCACCAGAACCGGACAGGGAACTGGAAACACCATATATTTT
CASTRTGQGTGNTIYF
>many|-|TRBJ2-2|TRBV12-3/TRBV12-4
TGTGCCAGCACAACAAACTCCGGGGAGCTGTTTTTT
CASTTNSGELFF
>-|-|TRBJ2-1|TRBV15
TGTGCCACCAGCAGTCCCCTTACGGACCCCTACAATGAGCAGTTCTTC
CATSSPLTDPYNEQFF
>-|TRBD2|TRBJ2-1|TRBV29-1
TGCAGCGTTGATCGTGGGAGGGCCATCGACGGAGGTGAGCAGTTCTTC
CSVDRGRAIDGGEQFF
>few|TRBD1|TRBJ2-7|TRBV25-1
TGTGCCAGCAGTGAAGTCGGACAGGGCTCCTACGAGCAGTACTTC
CASSEVGQGSYEQYF
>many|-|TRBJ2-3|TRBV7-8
TGTGCCAGCAGCCCCCTCCTTAGCGGAACGCAGTATTTT
CASSPLLSGTQYF
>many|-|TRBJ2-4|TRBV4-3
TGCGCCAGCAGCCACCGGGACACCCTAGCCAAAAACATTCAGTACTTC
CASSHRDTLAKNIQYF
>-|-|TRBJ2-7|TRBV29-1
TGCAGCGTCCTAGACTGGGACAACTCCTACGAGCAGTACTTC
CSVLDWDNSYEQYF
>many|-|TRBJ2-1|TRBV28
TGTGCCAGCAGGGACCGGACGCACGCTTACAATGAGCAGTTCTTC
CASRDRTHAYNEQFF
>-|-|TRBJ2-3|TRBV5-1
TGCGCCAGCAGCTTTCGTCCGGGGGAGACAGATACGCAGTATTTT
CASSFRPGETDTQYF
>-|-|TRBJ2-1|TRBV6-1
TGTGCCAGCACCCCGGACACCTCCTACAATGAGCAGTTCTTC
CASTPDTSYNEQFF
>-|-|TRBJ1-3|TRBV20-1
TGCAGTGGCACAAGGGACGGCAGAAACACCATATATTTT
CSGTRDGRNTIYF
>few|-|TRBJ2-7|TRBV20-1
TGCAGTGCTCCTAGGCCCTACGAGCAGTACTTC
CSAPRPYEQYF
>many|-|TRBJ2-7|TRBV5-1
TGCGCCAGCAGCCCAGGACTCCCACAATCGAGCTACGAGCAGTACTTC
CASSPGLPQSSYEQYF
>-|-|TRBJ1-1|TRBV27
TGTGCCAGCAGTTACATACAGGGTTTCAACACTGAAGCTTTCTTT
CASSYIQGFNTEAFF
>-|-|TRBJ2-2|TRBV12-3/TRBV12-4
TGTGCCGCTAGGAGGGGAAACACCGGGGAGCTGTTTTTT
CAARRGNTGELFF
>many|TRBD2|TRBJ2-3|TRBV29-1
TGCAGCGTTCCTAGCGGGTTCACAGATACGCAGTATTTT
CSVPSGFTDTQYF
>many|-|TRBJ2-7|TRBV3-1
TGTGCCAGCAGCCAAGGCAGCCCCAACGTAGCCGAGCAGTACTTC
CASSQGSPNVAEQYF
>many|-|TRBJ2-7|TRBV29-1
TGCAGCGTTGTTGAGGCGAGCGAGCAGTACTTC
CSVVEASEQYF
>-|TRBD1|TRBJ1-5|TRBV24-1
TGTGCCACCAGTGGCTCCTCCACAGGGGCAGGTCCCCAGCATTTT
CATSGSSTGAGPQHF
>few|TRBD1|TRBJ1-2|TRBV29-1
TGCAGCGTCCGGACAGGGGGGTATGGCTACACCTTC
CSVRTGGYGYTF
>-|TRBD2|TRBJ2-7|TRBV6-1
TGTGCCAGCTTTGAGAGCGGGAGCAATTCCTACGAGCAGTACTTC
CASFESGSNSYEQYF
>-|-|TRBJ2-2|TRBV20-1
TGCAGTGCTAGAGCCCAGGGACAGCGGCGGGACAACACCGGGGAGCTGTTTTTT
CSARAQGQRRDNTGELFF
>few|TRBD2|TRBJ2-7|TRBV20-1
TGCAGTGCTAGAGAGTGGGGTTTGAGGACTAGCGGGCTCCTCTACGAGCAGTACTTC
CSAREWGLRTSGLLYEQYF
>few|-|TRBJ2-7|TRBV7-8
TGTGCCAGCAGCTTAGTACTCACGGACAGACGAGAGCAGTACTTC
CASSLVLTDRREQYF
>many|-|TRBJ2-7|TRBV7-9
TGTGCCAGCAGCTTGGGTCAGAACTTGCCCTACTACGAGCAGTACTTC
CASSLGQNLPYYEQYF
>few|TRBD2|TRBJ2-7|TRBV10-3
TGTGCCATCAGCCTAAGTGAGGCGGGAGCGCAGGACGAGCAGTACTTC
CAISLSEAGAQDEQYF
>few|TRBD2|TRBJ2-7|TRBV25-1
TGTGCCAGCAGTGAGACCGGGAGGACGGCATACGAGCAGTACTTC
CASSETGRTAYEQYF
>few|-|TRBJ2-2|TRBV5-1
TGCGCCACCCGGTGGGGGGCGATATACACCGGGGAGCTGTTTTTT
CATRWGAIYTGELFF
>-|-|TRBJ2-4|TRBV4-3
TGCGCCAGCAGCCAGTCTGGGGGAAACATTCAGTACTTC
CASSQSGGNIQYF
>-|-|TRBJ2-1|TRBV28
TGTGCCAGCAGTACACGACTAGGATTAGGCGATGAGCAGTTCTTC
CASSTRLGLGDEQFF
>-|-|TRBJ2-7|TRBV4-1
TGCGCCAGCAGCCATATGTCCCCAGCGGAGGCCCCCTACGAGCAGTACTTC
CASSHMSPAEAPYEQYF
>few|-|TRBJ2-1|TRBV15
TGTGCCACCAGCAGAGGAAAGGCGACCTACAATGAGCAGTTCTTC
CATSRGKATYNEQFF
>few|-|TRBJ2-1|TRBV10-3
TGTGCCATCAGTGCGTCGAACAGTTACAATGAGCAGTTCTTC
CAISASNSYNEQFF
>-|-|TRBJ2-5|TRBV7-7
TGTGCTAGCAGCCCGAGTCCTGGAGGCCAAGAGACCCAGTACTTC
CASSPSPGGQETQYF
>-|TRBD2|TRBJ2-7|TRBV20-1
TGCAGTACCCCACTAGCGGGAGCCCACGAGCAGTACTTC
CSTPLAGAHEQYF
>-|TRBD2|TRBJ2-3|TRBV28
TGTGCCAGCAGTTCCGGGACTAGCGGTGCAGATACGCAGTATTTT
CASSSGTSGADTQYF
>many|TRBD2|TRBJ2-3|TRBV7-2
TGTGCCAGCAGCGCCTCCGCGGGGGGTACGCAGTATTTT
CASSASAGGTQYF
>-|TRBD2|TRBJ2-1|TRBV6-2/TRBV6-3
TGTGCCAGCAGTTATAGGGCCCTAGCGGGAGGGCCAAGGACCTACAATGAGCAGTTCTTC
CASSYRALAGGPRTYNEQFF
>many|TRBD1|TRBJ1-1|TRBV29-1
TGCAGCGCGCGACGGACAGGGGGCGTCTTAATGAACACTGAAGCTTTCTTT
CSARRTGGVLMNTEAFF
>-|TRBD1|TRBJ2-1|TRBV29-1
TGCAGCGTTGAGGGGACAGGGAGCTCCTACAATGAGCAGTTCTTC
CSVEGTGSSYNEQFF
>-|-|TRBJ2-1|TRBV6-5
TGTGCCAGCAGTTACTGGTCTAGCAGGAGACCAAGGAATGAGCAGTTCTTC
CASSYWSSRRPRNEQFF
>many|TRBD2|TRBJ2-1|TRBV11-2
TGTGCCAGCAGCTCAATTACTAGCGGTACATACGGTGAGCAGTTCTTC
CASSSITSGTYGEQFF
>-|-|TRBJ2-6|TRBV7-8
TGTGCCAGCATCCTCCCGGCCGGCTCTGGGGCCAACGTCCTGACTTTC
CASILPAGSGANVLTF